Here is one T cell receptor (beta chain) with its context. This entry is derived from a study of blood T cells in healthy people across ages. The CDR3 is made up of 15 amino acids. V lost 7 bases, J lost 7 bases, and 20 bases lay in between. Together with a sample-barcoded 5' primer, a J-beta primer mix was included in a second PCR lasting about 7 to 11 cycles. TCRdb processed the 5' RACE reads anew with MiXCR; each CDR3 protein has one entry. This sample yields 700,000 to 950,000 distinct CDR3 sequences, of which 58% are seen a single time; 22% belongs to the top ten. The source of this sequence is a man aged 25-45 years in good health. V gene TRBV12-3 or TRBV12-4 combines with J gene TRBJ2-1, with D possibly matching TRBD2 (5 bases). Sequences were obtained from blood. This chain's CDR3 is CASTSTGSRSNEQFF. CDR3 bases: TGTGCCAGCACTTCAACGGGGTCCCGGAGTAATGAGCAGTTCTTC.